One T cell receptor (beta chain) is described in this entry. The antigen is unknown. UMI-labeled TRB cDNA libraries were prepared by 5' RACE. One entry per CDR3 protein, without DNA, is what TCRdb gives after re-calling the 5' RACE reads. Its table lists roughly 93,000 distinct CDR3 sequences. This entry belongs to a study of CXCR3-negative and CXCR3-positive naive CD8 T cells. Study overall: Sequencing brought in approximately 140 million TRB reads altogether, and each library got about 1.5 +/- 0.3 million. Overall study findings and caveats: CXCR3-positive naive cells carried more hydrophobic TRB CDR3s than CXCR3-negative naive cells did.

Looked up from germline, CDR1 is SGHVS and CDR2 is FNYEAQ. The CDR3 is made up of 17 amino acids. Every individual CD8+ T cell subset underwent sorting in triplicate at 300,000 to 350,000 cells apiece. The sequencing input was naive CXCR3+ CD8+ T cells from blood. This sample's subset: CD45RO-CCR7+CD27+CD95- naive CD8+ T cells expressing CXCR3 (TNR3+). The gene calls are TRBV7-6 and TRBJ1-1; there is no DNA to check the TCRdb D call of TRBD1. The clonotype was recovered from a human donor in good health. Some clones in this sample may be carry-over from other donors' samples. The CDR3 reads CASSRTGSPFANTEAFF.